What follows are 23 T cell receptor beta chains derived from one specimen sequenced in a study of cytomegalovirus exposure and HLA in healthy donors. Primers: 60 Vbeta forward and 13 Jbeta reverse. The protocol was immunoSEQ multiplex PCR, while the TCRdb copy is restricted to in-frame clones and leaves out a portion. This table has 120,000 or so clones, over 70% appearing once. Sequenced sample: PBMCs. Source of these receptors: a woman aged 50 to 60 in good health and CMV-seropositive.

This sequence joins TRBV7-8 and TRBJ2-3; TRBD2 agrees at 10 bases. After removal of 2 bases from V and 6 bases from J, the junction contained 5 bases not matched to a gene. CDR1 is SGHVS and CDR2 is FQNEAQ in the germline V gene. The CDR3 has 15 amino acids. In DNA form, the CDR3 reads TGTGCCAGCAGCTTATGGAGCGGGGGGGCGGATACGCAGTATTTT. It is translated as CASSLWSGGADTQYF.

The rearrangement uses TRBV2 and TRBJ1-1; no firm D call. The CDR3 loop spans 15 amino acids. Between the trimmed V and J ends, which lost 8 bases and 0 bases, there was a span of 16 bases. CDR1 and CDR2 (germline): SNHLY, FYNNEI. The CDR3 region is CASLRERFMNTEAFF. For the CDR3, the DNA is TGTGCCAGCTTACGAGAGAGGTTCATGAACACTGAAGCTTTCTTT.

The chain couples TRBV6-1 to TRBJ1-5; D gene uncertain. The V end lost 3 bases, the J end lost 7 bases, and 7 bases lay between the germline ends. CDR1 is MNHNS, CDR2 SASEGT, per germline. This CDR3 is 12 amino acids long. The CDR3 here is CASSERNQPQHF. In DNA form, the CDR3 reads TGTGCCAGCAGTGAGCGGAACCAGCCCCAGCATTTT.

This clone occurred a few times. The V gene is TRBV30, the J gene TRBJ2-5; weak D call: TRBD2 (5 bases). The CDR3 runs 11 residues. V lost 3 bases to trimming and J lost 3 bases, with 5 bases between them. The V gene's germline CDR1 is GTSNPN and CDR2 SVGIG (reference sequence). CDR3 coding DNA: TGTGCCTGGAGACTAGAAGAGACCCAGTACTTC. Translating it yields CAWRLEETQYF.

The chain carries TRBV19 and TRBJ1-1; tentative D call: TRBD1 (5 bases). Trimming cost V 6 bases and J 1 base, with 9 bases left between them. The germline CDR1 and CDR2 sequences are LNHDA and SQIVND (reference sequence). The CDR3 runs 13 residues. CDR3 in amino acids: CASRRQQNTEAFF. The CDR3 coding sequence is TGTGCCAGTAGGAGACAGCAGAACACTGAAGCTTTCTTT.

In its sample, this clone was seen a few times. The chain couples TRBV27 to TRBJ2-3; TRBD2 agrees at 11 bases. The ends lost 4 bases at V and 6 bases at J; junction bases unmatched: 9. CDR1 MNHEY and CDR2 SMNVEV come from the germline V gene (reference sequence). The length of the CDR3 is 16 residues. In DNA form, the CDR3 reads TGTGCCAGCAGTTGGGGTAGCGGGGGGGCAGATGATACGCAGTATTTT. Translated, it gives CASSWGSGGADDTQYF.

The CDR3 is CASSPQGIYTEAFF. The CDR3 DNA reads as TGTGCCAGCTCACCGCAGGGAATTTACACTGAAGCTTTCTTT. This chain uses TRBV18 with TRBJ1-1, with D perhaps TRBD1 (5 bases). This CDR3 region has 14 residues. Trimming removed 3 bases at V and 3 bases at J, with 11 bases between. CDR1 and CDR2 (germline): KGHSH, LQKENI.

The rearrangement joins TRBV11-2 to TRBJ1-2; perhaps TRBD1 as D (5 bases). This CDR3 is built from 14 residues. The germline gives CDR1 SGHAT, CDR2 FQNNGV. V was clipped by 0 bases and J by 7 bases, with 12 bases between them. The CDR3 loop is CASSLEPGYAGYTF. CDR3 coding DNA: TGTGCCAGCAGCTTAGAACCAGGGTATGCTGGCTACACCTTC.

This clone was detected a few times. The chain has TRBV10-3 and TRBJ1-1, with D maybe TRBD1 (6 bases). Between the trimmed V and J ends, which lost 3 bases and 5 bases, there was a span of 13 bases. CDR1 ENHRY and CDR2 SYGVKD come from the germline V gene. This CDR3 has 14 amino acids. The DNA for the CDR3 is TGTGCCATCAGTGATACAGGGCGAGAAACTGAAGCTTTCTTT. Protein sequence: CAISDTGRETEAFF.

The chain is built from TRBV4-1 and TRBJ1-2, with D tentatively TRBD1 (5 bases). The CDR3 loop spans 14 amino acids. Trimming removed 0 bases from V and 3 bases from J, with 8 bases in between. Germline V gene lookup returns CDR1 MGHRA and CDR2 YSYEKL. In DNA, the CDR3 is TGCGCCAGCAGCCAAGAAGGGGCGTACTATGGCTACACCTTC. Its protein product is CASSQEGAYYGYTF.

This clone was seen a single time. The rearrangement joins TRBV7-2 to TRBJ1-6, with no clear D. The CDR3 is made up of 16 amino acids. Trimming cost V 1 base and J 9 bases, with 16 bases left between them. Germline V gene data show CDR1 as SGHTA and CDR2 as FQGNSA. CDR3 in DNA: TGTGCCAGCAGCTTAGTCCCGACAAGCATGAGTTCACCCCTCCACTTT. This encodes CASSLVPTSMSSPLHF.

CDR3: CASSPDNFQPQHF. The CDR3 nucleotides read TGTGCCAGCAGCCCAGATAATTTTCAGCCCCAGCATTTT. The chain links TRBV7-2 to TRBJ1-5; D unclear. This CDR3 comprises 13 residues. The germline V gene encodes CDR1 SGHTA and CDR2 FQGNSA. V lost 5 bases and J lost 6, with 11 bases in between. The full variable domain, rest sourced from reference TRBV7-2 and TRBJ1-5, is GAGVSQSPSNKVTEKGKDVELRCDPISGHTALYWYRQSLGQGLEFLIYFQGNSAPDKSGLPSDRFSAERTGGSVSTLTIQRTQQEDSAVYLCASSPDNFQPQHFGDGTRLSIL.

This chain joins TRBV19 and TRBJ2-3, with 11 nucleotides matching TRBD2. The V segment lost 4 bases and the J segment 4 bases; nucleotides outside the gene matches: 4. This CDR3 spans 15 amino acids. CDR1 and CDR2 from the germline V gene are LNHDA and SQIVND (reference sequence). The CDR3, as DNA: TGTGCCAGTAGTAGGTTGGGACTAGCGGCAGATACGCAGTATTTT. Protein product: CASSRLGLAADTQYF.

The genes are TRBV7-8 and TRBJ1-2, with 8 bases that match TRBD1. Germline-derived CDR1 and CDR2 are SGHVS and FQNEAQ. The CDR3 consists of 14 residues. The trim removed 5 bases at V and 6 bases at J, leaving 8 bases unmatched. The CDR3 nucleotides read TGTGCCAGCAGCCAACGACAGGGGAAAAATGGCTACACCTTC. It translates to CASSQRQGKNGYTF.

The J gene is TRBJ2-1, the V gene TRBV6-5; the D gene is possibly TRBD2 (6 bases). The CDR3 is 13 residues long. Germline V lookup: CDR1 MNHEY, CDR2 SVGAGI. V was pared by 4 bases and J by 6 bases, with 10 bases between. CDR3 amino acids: CASSSIAANEQFF. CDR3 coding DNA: TGTGCCAGCAGTTCCATAGCGGCCAATGAGCAGTTCTTC.

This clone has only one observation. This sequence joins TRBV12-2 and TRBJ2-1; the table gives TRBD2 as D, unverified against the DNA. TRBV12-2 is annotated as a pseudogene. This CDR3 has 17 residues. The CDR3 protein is CASRKTSGRAGSNEQFF. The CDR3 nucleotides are TGTGCAAGTCGCAAAACTAGCGGGAGGGCAGGGAGCAATGAGCAGTTCTTC.

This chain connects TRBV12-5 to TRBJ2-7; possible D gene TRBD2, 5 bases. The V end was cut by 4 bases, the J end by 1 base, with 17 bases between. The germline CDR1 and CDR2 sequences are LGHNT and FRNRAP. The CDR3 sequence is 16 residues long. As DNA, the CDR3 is TGTGCTAGTGGTTGGCGGGTTGGGTCCGGATCCTACGAGCAGTACTTC. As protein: CASGWRVGSGSYEQYF.

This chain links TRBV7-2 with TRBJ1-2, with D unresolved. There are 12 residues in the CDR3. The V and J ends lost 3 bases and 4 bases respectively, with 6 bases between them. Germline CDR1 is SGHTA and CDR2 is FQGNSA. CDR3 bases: TGTGCCAGCAGCTTGTCTACCTATGGCTACACCTTC. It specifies CASSLSTYGYTF.

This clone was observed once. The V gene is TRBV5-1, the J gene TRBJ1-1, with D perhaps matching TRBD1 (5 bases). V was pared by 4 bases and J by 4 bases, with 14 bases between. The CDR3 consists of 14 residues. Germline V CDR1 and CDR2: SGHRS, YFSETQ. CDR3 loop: CASSPDSFSTEAFF. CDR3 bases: TGCGCCAGCAGCCCCGACAGCTTTAGCACTGAAGCTTTCTTT.

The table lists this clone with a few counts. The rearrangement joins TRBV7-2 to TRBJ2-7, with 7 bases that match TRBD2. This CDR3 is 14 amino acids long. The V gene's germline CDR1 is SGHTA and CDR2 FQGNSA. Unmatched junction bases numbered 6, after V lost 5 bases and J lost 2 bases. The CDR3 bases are TGTGCCAGCAGCATCGGACTAGTCCCCTACGAGCAGTACTTC. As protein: CASSIGLVPYEQYF.

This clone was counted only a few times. The CDR3: CASSEGDRVGEKLFF. The CDR3, as DNA: TGTGCCAGCAGTGAAGGTGACAGGGTGGGTGAAAAACTGTTTTTT. This chain uses TRBV6-1 with TRBJ1-4, with 7 bases matching TRBD1. The CDR3 runs to 15 residues. Germline-derived CDR1 and CDR2 are MNHNS and SASEGT. V trimming: 1 base; J trimming: 7 bases; junction bases outside the gene matches: 6.

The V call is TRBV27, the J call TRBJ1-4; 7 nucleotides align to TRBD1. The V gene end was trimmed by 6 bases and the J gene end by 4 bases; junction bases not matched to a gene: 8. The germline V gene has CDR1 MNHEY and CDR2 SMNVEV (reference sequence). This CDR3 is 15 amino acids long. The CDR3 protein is CASRSGDSRNEKLFF. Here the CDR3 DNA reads TGTGCCAGCAGGTCAGGGGACAGTCGTAATGAAAAACTGTTTTTT.

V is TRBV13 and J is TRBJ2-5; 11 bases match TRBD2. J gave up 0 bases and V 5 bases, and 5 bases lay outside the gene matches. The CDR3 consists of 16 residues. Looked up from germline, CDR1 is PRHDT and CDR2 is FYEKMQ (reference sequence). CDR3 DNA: TGTGCCAGCAGCACTACTAGCGGGAGAGACCAAGAGACCCAGTACTTC. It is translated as CASSTTSGRDQETQYF. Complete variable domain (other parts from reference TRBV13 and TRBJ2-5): AAGVIQSPRHLIKEKRETATLKCYPIPRHDTVYWYQQGPGQDPQFLISFYEKMQSDKGSIPDRFSAQQFSDYHSELNMSSLELGDSALYFCASSTTSGRDQETQYFGPGTRLLVL.